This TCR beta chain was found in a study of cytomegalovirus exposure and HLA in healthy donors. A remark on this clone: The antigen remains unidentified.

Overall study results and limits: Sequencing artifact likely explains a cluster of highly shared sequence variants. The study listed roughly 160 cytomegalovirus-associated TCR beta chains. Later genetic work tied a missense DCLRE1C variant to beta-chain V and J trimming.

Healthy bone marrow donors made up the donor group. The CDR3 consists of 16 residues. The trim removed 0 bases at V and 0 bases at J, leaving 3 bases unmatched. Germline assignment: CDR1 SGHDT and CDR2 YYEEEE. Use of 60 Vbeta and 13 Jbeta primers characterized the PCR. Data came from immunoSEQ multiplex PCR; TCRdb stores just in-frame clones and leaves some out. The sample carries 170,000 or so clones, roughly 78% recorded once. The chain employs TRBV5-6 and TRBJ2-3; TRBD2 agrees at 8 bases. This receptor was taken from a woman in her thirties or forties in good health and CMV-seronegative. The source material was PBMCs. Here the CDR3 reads CASSLGLAKSTDTQYF. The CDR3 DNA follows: TGTGCCAGCAGCTTGGGACTAGCGAAAAGCACAGATACGCAGTATTTT.